This T cell receptor beta chain was sequenced in a study of blood T cell repertoires in COVID-19. Study-level background: PBMCs, B-cell-depleted T cells, or T cells provided the cDNA or gDNA that made up the material.

The germline V gene has CDR1 PRHDT and CDR2 FYEKMQ (reference sequence). V was pared by 5 bases and J by 4 bases, with 10 bases of the junction left unmatched. This CDR3 comprises 16 residues. Adults between about 18 and 89 years of age took part from about two dozen US areas. The recovered donors of Cohort 3 showed two negative PCRs, clearance, or symptom resolution. As originally analysed: Amplification with reference gene primers provided the estimates of nucleated cell counts. TCRdb keeps only in-frame clones here, not all; method: immunoSEQ multiplex PCR. The DNA was the basis for D and trimming; V, J and clone size are from that table. The table has 200,000 or so clones, approximately 90% seen once.

The V call is TRBV13, the J call TRBJ2-5; 10 bases agree with TRBD2. This TCR was sampled from a woman in her twenties or thirties who had recovered from COVID-19. The sequencing sample was made of PBMCs or T cells enriched from blood (not recorded which). This chain's CDR3 is CASSAEPAGGRETQYF. DNA of the CDR3: TGTGCCAGCAGCGCCGAGCCAGCGGGGGGGCGAGAGACCCAGTACTTC.